Listed below are T cell receptor beta chains from one sample, sequenced in a study of OX40 agonist ivuxolimab in advanced cancers. Sequenced by immunoSEQ multiplex PCR; TCRdb stores in-frame clones only, minus some. The top ten hold more than 15% of the sample, which has some 46,000 clones, 88% seen once. The sequenced sample was CD4+ or CD8+ T cells sorted from blood, obtained in a trial of the OX40 agonist ivuxolimab. The source is an adult with an advanced solid tumor such as melanoma, head and neck, liver or kidney cancer. Both conserved end residues are part of each CDR3. Each record gives: CDR3 length, V gene, D gene, J gene, clone size, CDR3 DNA, CDR3 protein. D genes are given only for firm matches. Rows give clone size only sometimes, using once, few, many, or a class for an expanded clone.

CDR3 length: 11; V gene: TRBV5-6; D gene: -; J gene: TRBJ2-5; clone size: -; CDR3 DNA: TGTGCCAGCAGCTTGGATGAGACCCAGTACTTC; CDR3 protein: CASSLDETQYF
CDR3 length: 15; V gene: TRBV19; D gene: TRBD2; J gene: TRBJ2-1; clone size: -; CDR3 DNA: TGTGCCAGTACCAGAGCGGGGGGCTCCTACAATGAGCAGTTCTTC; CDR3 protein: CASTRAGGSYNEQFF
CDR3 length: 13; V gene: TRBV6-6; D gene: TRBD1; J gene: TRBJ2-7; clone size: -; CDR3 DNA: TGTGCCAGCAGGGGACAGCCCTCCTACGAGCAGTACTTC; CDR3 protein: CASRGQPSYEQYF
CDR3 length: 10; V gene: TRBV30; D gene: -; J gene: TRBJ2-7; clone size: -; CDR3 DNA: TGTGCCTGGGGTGTTTACGAGCAGTACTTC; CDR3 protein: CAWGVYEQYF
CDR3 length: 15; V gene: TRBV5-6; D gene: -; J gene: TRBJ2-2; clone size: -; CDR3 DNA: TGTGCCAGCAGCTTGGGGGGGGCGTTTACCGGGGAGCTGTTTTTT; CDR3 protein: CASSLGGAFTGELFF
CDR3 length: 13; V gene: TRBV9; D gene: -; J gene: TRBJ2-5; clone size: -; CDR3 DNA: TGTGCCAGCGAAAGGGGAATTGGAGAGACCCAGTACTTC; CDR3 protein: CASERGIGETQYF
CDR3 length: 12; V gene: TRBV28; D gene: -; J gene: TRBJ2-7; clone size: once; CDR3 DNA: TGTGCCACTGGGGTTTCAATCTACGAGCAGTACTTC; CDR3 protein: CATGVSIYEQYF
CDR3 length: 17; V gene: TRBV5-6; D gene: TRBD1; J gene: TRBJ1-1; clone size: -; CDR3 DNA: TGTGCCAGCAGCTTGGTGGGGGACAGGGGCTGGAACACTGAAGCTTTCTTT; CDR3 protein: CASSLVGDRGWNTEAFF
CDR3 length: 14; V gene: TRBV6-5; D gene: -; J gene: TRBJ1-3; clone size: -; CDR3 DNA: TGTGCCAGCAGTTACTCCGGGGCTGGAAACACCATATATTTT; CDR3 protein: CASSYSGAGNTIYF
CDR3 length: 15; V gene: TRBV27; D gene: -; J gene: TRBJ1-2; clone size: -; CDR3 DNA: TGTGCCAGCAGTCCCCGGGGGGGGGCCTTCTATGGCTACACCTTC; CDR3 protein: CASSPRGGAFYGYTF
CDR3 length: 13; V gene: TRBV5-6; D gene: -; J gene: TRBJ2-7; clone size: -; CDR3 DNA: TGTGCCAGCAGCGCAGGAGTTGGGTACGAGCAGTACTTC; CDR3 protein: CASSAGVGYEQYF
CDR3 length: 13; V gene: TRBV7-9; D gene: -; J gene: TRBJ1-6; clone size: -; CDR3 DNA: TGTGCCAGCAGCTTAGAACAGGGAGAACCCCTCCACTTT; CDR3 protein: CASSLEQGEPLHF
CDR3 length: 14; V gene: TRBV4-2; D gene: TRBD1; J gene: TRBJ1-1; clone size: -; CDR3 DNA: TGTGCCAGCAGCCCCGGACAGGGCACCACTGAAGCTTTCTTT; CDR3 protein: CASSPGQGTTEAFF
CDR3 length: 14; V gene: TRBV7-3; D gene: -; J gene: TRBJ2-1; clone size: hyperexpanded; CDR3 DNA: TGTGCCAGCAGCTCTCTGGGCTCCAACAATGAGCAGTTCTTC; CDR3 protein: CASSSLGSNNEQFF
CDR3 length: 14; V gene: TRBV4-2; D gene: -; J gene: TRBJ1-3; clone size: -; CDR3 DNA: TGTGCCAGCCAACCCGGGCTCTCTGGAAACACCATATATTTT; CDR3 protein: CASQPGLSGNTIYF
CDR3 length: 15; V gene: TRBV2; D gene: TRBD1; J gene: TRBJ2-3; clone size: -; CDR3 DNA: TGTGCCAGCAAAAAGGGGACAGGGAGCACAGATACGCAGTATTTT; CDR3 protein: CASKKGTGSTDTQYF
CDR3 length: 16; V gene: TRBV9; D gene: TRBD1; J gene: TRBJ2-3; clone size: once; CDR3 DNA: TGTGCCAGCACCACGTATGGGACAGGGGGCAGGGATACGCAGTATTTT; CDR3 protein: CASTTYGTGGRDTQYF
CDR3 length: 15; V gene: TRBV6-1; D gene: -; J gene: TRBJ1-5; clone size: once; CDR3 DNA: TGTGCCAGCAGTGTGGGAGGGGGTAGCAATCAGCCCCAGCATTTT; CDR3 protein: CASSVGGGSNQPQHF
CDR3 length: 13; V gene: TRBV15; D gene: -; J gene: TRBJ2-5; clone size: -; CDR3 DNA: TGTGCCACCAGCACAAGCAGAGGGGAGACCCAGTACTTC; CDR3 protein: CATSTSRGETQYF
CDR3 length: 15; V gene: TRBV10-3; D gene: TRBD1; J gene: TRBJ2-1; clone size: -; CDR3 DNA: TGTGCCATCAGCCCGGGACAGGGAATCTACAATGAGCAGTTCTTC; CDR3 protein: CAISPGQGIYNEQFF
CDR3 length: 15; V gene: TRBV19; D gene: TRBD1; J gene: TRBJ1-1; clone size: few; CDR3 DNA: TGTGCCAGTAGTATTCAACCAGGGGGGCACACTGAAGCTTTCTTT; CDR3 protein: CASSIQPGGHTEAFF
CDR3 length: 15; V gene: TRBV5-4; D gene: TRBD2; J gene: TRBJ2-7; clone size: -; CDR3 DNA: TGTGCCAGCATCCGGGGACTAGCCACAACCTACGAGCAGTACTTC; CDR3 protein: CASIRGLATTYEQYF
CDR3 length: 13; V gene: TRBV18; D gene: TRBD1; J gene: TRBJ1-4; clone size: -; CDR3 DNA: TGTGCCAGCTCGTCGGGACAGGGCAGAATTGGGTTTTTT; CDR3 protein: CASSSGQGRIGFF
CDR3 length: 15; V gene: TRBV4-3; D gene: TRBD1; J gene: TRBJ2-1; clone size: few; CDR3 DNA: TGCGCCAGCAGCCACGGACAGGGGGTCGGCAATGAGCAGTTCTTC; CDR3 protein: CASSHGQGVGNEQFF
CDR3 length: 15; V gene: TRBV9; D gene: -; J gene: TRBJ1-1; clone size: -; CDR3 DNA: TGTGCCAGCAGCCGCCGGGCGGAGGGGGACACTGAAGCTTTCTTT; CDR3 protein: CASSRRAEGDTEAFF
CDR3 length: 9; V gene: TRBV29-1; D gene: -; J gene: TRBJ2-1; clone size: -; CDR3 DNA: TGCAGCGTGAACAATGAGCAGTTCTTC; CDR3 protein: CSVNNEQFF
CDR3 length: 19; V gene: TRBV11-2; D gene: TRBD1; J gene: TRBJ1-3; clone size: few; CDR3 DNA: TGTGCCAGCAGCTTATACAGGGGGACTGGTTCGGGCTCTGGAAACACCATATATTTT; CDR3 protein: CASSLYRGTGSGSGNTIYF
CDR3 length: 12; V gene: TRBV23-1; D gene: -; J gene: TRBJ1-6; clone size: few; CDR3 DNA: TGCGCCAGCAGTCCCCCAGGCGGACCCCTCCACTTT; CDR3 protein: CASSPPGGPLHF
CDR3 length: 14; V gene: TRBV28; D gene: TRBD1; J gene: TRBJ2-7; clone size: once; CDR3 DNA: TGTGCCAGCAGTTCTTCCGGGACAGACTACGAGCAGTACTTC; CDR3 protein: CASSSSGTDYEQYF
CDR3 length: 12; V gene: TRBV19; D gene: -; J gene: TRBJ1-1; clone size: -; CDR3 DNA: TGTGCCAGTAGGGGGGGGCCCACTGAAGCTTTCTTT; CDR3 protein: CASRGGPTEAFF
CDR3 length: 14; V gene: TRBV6-1; D gene: -; J gene: TRBJ1-1; clone size: -; CDR3 DNA: TGTGCCAGCAGTGCTTGGGGGCAAGGAACTGAAGCTTTCTTT; CDR3 protein: CASSAWGQGTEAFF
CDR3 length: 15; V gene: TRBV19; D gene: -; J gene: TRBJ1-6; clone size: -; CDR3 DNA: TGTGCCAGTAGTAGGCCGGACCCCTGGAATTCACCCCTCCACTTT; CDR3 protein: CASSRPDPWNSPLHF
CDR3 length: 21; V gene: TRBV7-2; D gene: TRBD2; J gene: TRBJ2-5; clone size: -; CDR3 DNA: TGTGCCAGCAGCTTAGCCCCGTCCCCAGCGGGGGGGTCGACTCTGCAAGAGACCCAGTACTTC; CDR3 protein: CASSLAPSPAGGSTLQETQYF
CDR3 length: 15; V gene: TRBV12-2; D gene: -; J gene: TRBJ2-7; clone size: -; CDR3 DNA: TGTGCAAGTCGCTGTTTCGGGACTAGCCTTCCGGGGCAGTACTTC; CDR3 protein: CASRCFGTSLPGQYF
CDR3 length: 15; V gene: TRBV4-1; D gene: -; J gene: TRBJ1-5; clone size: -; CDR3 DNA: TGCGCCAGCAGCCAGTCAAACCTAGGGGGTCAGCCCCAGCATTTT; CDR3 protein: CASSQSNLGGQPQHF
CDR3 length: 13; V gene: TRBV19; D gene: TRBD1; J gene: TRBJ2-7; clone size: -; CDR3 DNA: TGTGCCAGTAGGGGGACAGCAACCTACGAGCAGTACTTC; CDR3 protein: CASRGTATYEQYF
CDR3 length: 14; V gene: TRBV11-2; D gene: -; J gene: TRBJ1-4; clone size: -; CDR3 DNA: TGTGCCAGCAGCCCGGACGTACGCGGGGAAAAACTGTTTTTT; CDR3 protein: CASSPDVRGEKLFF
CDR3 length: 15; V gene: TRBV4-3; D gene: -; J gene: TRBJ2-7; clone size: -; CDR3 DNA: TGCGCCAGCAGCCAAGATCTAGGGGGCTCCTACGAGCAGTACTTC; CDR3 protein: CASSQDLGGSYEQYF
CDR3 length: 12; V gene: TRBV7-9; D gene: -; J gene: TRBJ2-2; clone size: few; CDR3 DNA: TGTGCCAGCATCCGGAGAGCCGGGGAGCTGTTTTTT; CDR3 protein: CASIRRAGELFF
CDR3 length: 15; V gene: TRBV7-6; D gene: -; J gene: TRBJ1-4; clone size: -; CDR3 DNA: TGTGCCAGCAGCTTAAGTACAGGCTCTCGTGAAAAACTGTTTTTT; CDR3 protein: CASSLSTGSREKLFF
CDR3 length: 13; V gene: TRBV7-2; D gene: -; J gene: TRBJ1-5; clone size: -; CDR3 DNA: TGTGCCAGCAGCTTAGAAGGGGTTCAGCCCCAGCATTTT; CDR3 protein: CASSLEGVQPQHF
CDR3 length: 15; V gene: TRBV9; D gene: TRBD2; J gene: TRBJ2-1; clone size: -; CDR3 DNA: TGTGCCAGCAGCGTAAATAGCGGGGGGGCCCGTGAGCAGTTCTTC; CDR3 protein: CASSVNSGGAREQFF
CDR3 length: 16; V gene: TRBV27; D gene: -; J gene: TRBJ2-5; clone size: once; CDR3 DNA: TGTGCCAGCAGTTTGGGGTGGCTAGCTGGGGCGGAGACCCAGTACTTC; CDR3 protein: CASSLGWLAGAETQYF
CDR3 length: 13; V gene: TRBV7-6; D gene: TRBD1; J gene: TRBJ1-2; clone size: few; CDR3 DNA: TGTGCCAGCAGTCCGGGACAGGGCTATGGCTACACCTTC; CDR3 protein: CASSPGQGYGYTF
CDR3 length: 16; V gene: TRBV19; D gene: -; J gene: TRBJ1-1; clone size: once; CDR3 DNA: TGTGCCAGTGCGGCCGGCCAGGGGTCAGTATTGACTGAAGCTTTCTTT; CDR3 protein: CASAAGQGSVLTEAFF
CDR3 length: 15; V gene: TRBV29-1; D gene: TRBD1; J gene: TRBJ2-7; clone size: -; CDR3 DNA: TGCAGCCCCTCAGATAAGGGGGCCAGCCGATACGAGCAGTACTTC; CDR3 protein: CSPSDKGASRYEQYF
CDR3 length: 16; V gene: TRBV28; D gene: TRBD1; J gene: TRBJ1-6; clone size: -; CDR3 DNA: TGTGCCAGCAGAAGGGACAGGGGTTTCTATAATTCACCCCTCCACTTT; CDR3 protein: CASRRDRGFYNSPLHF
CDR3 length: 16; V gene: TRBV5-1; D gene: TRBD2; J gene: TRBJ2-3; clone size: -; CDR3 DNA: TGCGCCAGCAGCTTCGGACTAGCGGACTTCACAGATACGCAGTATTTT; CDR3 protein: CASSFGLADFTDTQYF